One TCR beta chain is described in this entry. Its antigen is unidentified. The Oncomine TCR Beta short-read assay was applied to DNA of cultured CD4+ T cells. A single record per CDR3 protein comes from TCRdb applying MiXCR to the PCR reads. The sample lists about 20,000 distinct CDR3 sequences, 23% occurring once. The data originate from a study of vaccination and CD4 T cells after COVID-19. Study-wide context: From HCoV-229E, HCoV-OC43, HCoV-NL63 and SARS-CoV-2, overlapping spike peptides were used to stimulate the cells.

The length of the CDR3 is 15 residues. Germline V gene sequence: CDR1 SGHRS, CDR2 YFSETQ. V was pared by 0 bases and J by 1 base, with 2 bases of the junction left unmatched. Noted treatment: approximately nine-day PBMC culture with coronavirus spike peptide pools or control peptides (ViraFEST assay). ViraFEST used peptide pools to expand antigen-specific T cells and subsequently sequenced their TCRs. The receptor's source is a human donor with COVID-19. J is TRBJ2-7 and V is TRBV5-1; TRBD1 matches 9 bases. Sequenced input: cultured CD4+ T cells from blood. The CDR3 is CASSLEGTGSYEQYF. CDR3 nucleotides: TGCGCCAGCAGCTTGGAAGGGACAGGGTCCTACGAGCAGTACTTC.